This TCR beta chain was obtained from a study of cytomegalovirus exposure and HLA in healthy donors. Trimming took 4 bases from V and 4 from J, leaving 11 bases between them. In germline, CDR1 is MGHRA, CDR2 YSYEKL. CDR3 size: 14 residues. Amplification used 60 Vbeta primers and 13 Jbeta primers. Sequencing used immunoSEQ multiplex PCR; TCRdb keeps in-frame clones, though not all of them. The table has 75,000 to 100,000 clones, around 79% seen once; the top ten hold around 3.1%. The chain is built from TRBV4-1 and TRBJ1-5; tentative D call: TRBD1 (5 bases). The TCR comes from a female donor in good health and CMV-seropositive. What was sequenced was PBMCs. The CDR3, as DNA: TGCGCCAGCAGCCGCTCAGGGATTAATCAGCCCCAGCATTTT. Protein product: CASSRSGINQPQHF.